These 32 T cell receptor beta chains were sequenced from one sample in a study of cytomegalovirus exposure and HLA in healthy donors. TCRdb's copy holds only in-frame clones and misses some; the assay was immunoSEQ multiplex PCR. The table includes some 310,000 clones, roughly 88% detected once. Sequenced input: PBMCs. The source of these receptors is a man aged 25 to 40 in good health and CMV-seronegative.

The rearrangement joins TRBV13 to TRBJ2-3; D may be TRBD1 (5 bases). The CDR3 has 15 amino acids. Trimming took 2 bases from V and 0 from J, leaving 9 bases between them. CDR1 and CDR2 (germline): PRHDT, FYEKMQ (reference sequence). CDR3 coding DNA: TGTGCCAGCAGCTTAAGGGGCCCTAGCACAGATACGCAGTATTTT. Translating it yields CASSLRGPSTDTQYF.

This sequence joins TRBV29-1 and TRBJ2-7; the match to TRBD1 covers 7 bases. The V gene end was trimmed by 6 bases and the J gene end by 1 base; junction bases not matched to a gene: 9. Germline CDR1 SQVTM, CDR2 ANQGSEA. CDR3 length equals 14 residues. CDR3 region: CSVSHRGGSYEQYF. CDR3 nucleotide sequence: TGCAGCGTATCCCACAGGGGTGGGTCCTACGAGCAGTACTTC.

There are many counts of this clone. The chain is built from TRBV6-5 and TRBJ1-1; D is unclear. The germline V and J ends were trimmed by 2 bases and 1 base, with 8 bases remaining between them. CDR3 length: 14 amino acids. Germline assignment: CDR1 MNHEY and CDR2 SVGAGI. The CDR3 DNA is TGTGCCAGCAGTTACCTAGTGGAGAACACTGAAGCTTTCTTT. Protein: CASSYLVENTEAFF.

This clone was recorded only once. The chain combines TRBV27 with TRBJ1-4, with 8 bases matching TRBD1. Germline V CDR1 and CDR2: MNHEY, SMNVEV (reference sequence). The CDR3 totals 14 residues. Trimming at V came to 6 bases and at J to 4 bases, leaving 4 bases not matched to a gene. The CDR3 loop reads CASSRQGLNEKLFF. In DNA, the CDR3 is TGTGCCAGCAGCAGACAGGGGCTTAATGAAAAACTGTTTTTT. Variable domain in full (rest from reference TRBV27 and TRBJ1-4): EAQVTQNPRYLITVTGKKLTVTCSQNMNHEYMSWYRQDPGLGLRQIYYSMNVEVTDKGDVPEGYKVSRKEKRNFPLILESPSPNQTSLYFCASSRQGLNEKLFFGSGTQLSVL.

The chain joins TRBV2 to TRBJ2-5, with D possibly matching TRBD2 (7 bases). Germline loops: CDR1 SNHLY, CDR2 FYNNEI. The CDR3 length is 14 residues. V lost 4 bases, J lost 7 bases, and 16 bases lay in between. CDR3 DNA sequence: TGTGCCAGCAGTGGAGAGGGGGGGCGGTGGACCCAGTACTTC. It is translated as CASSGEGGRWTQYF.

CDR3: CASSLYPPGQGSQETQYF. The CDR3 DNA reads as TGTGCCAGCAGTTTATATCCCCCCGGACAGGGGTCACAAGAGACCCAGTACTTC. The chain joins TRBV27 to TRBJ2-5; TRBD1 agrees at 9 bases. With V trimmed by 1 base and J by 2 bases, 11 bases remained unmatched. Germline assignment: CDR1 MNHEY and CDR2 SMNVEV (reference sequence). This CDR3 has 18 amino acids.

This clone has only one observation. The chain combines TRBV5-1 with TRBJ1-2, with no clear D. V lost 4 bases and J lost 8, with 15 bases in between. The germline CDR1 and CDR2 sequences are SGHRS and YFSETQ. The CDR3 runs to 13 residues. As DNA, the CDR3 is TGCGCCAGCAGCGACGCCGGGGAGTTCGGCTACACCTTC. Translation gives CASSDAGEFGYTF.

The rearrangement uses TRBV5-1 and TRBJ2-2; D is perhaps TRBD1 (6 bases). CDR3 size: 15 residues. Looked up from germline, CDR1 is SGHRS and CDR2 is YFSETQ. Trimming left V 0 bases short and J 1 base short, with 7 bases between. The CDR3 loop reads CASSLGTVNTGELFF. The CDR3 DNA is TGCGCCAGCAGCTTGGGGACAGTGAACACCGGGGAGCTGTTTTTT.

The rearrangement links TRBV6-5 to TRBJ1-3; 8 nucleotides agree with TRBD1. The CDR3 is made up of 15 amino acids. The V and J ends lost 5 bases and 0 bases, in that order; junction bases with no gene match: 3. CDR1 and CDR2 from the germline V gene are MNHEY and SVGAGI. The CDR3 here is CASSVTGGSGNTIYF. The CDR3 nucleotides are TGTGCCAGCAGTGTCACAGGGGGCTCTGGAAACACCATATATTTT.

The chain joins TRBV5-1 to TRBJ2-1; 9 nucleotides match TRBD1. V was pared by 5 bases and J by 7 bases, with 7 bases of the junction left unmatched. Germline-derived CDR1 and CDR2 are SGHRS and YFSETQ. CDR3 length: 14 residues. CDR3 coding DNA: TGCGCCAGCAGAGAGCCGGGACAGGGAAATGAGCAGTTCTTC. It encodes CASREPGQGNEQFF.

The chain has TRBV15 and TRBJ2-6; maybe TRBD1 (6 bases). The CDR3 runs to 14 residues. Germline-derived CDR1 and CDR2 are LNHNV and YYDKDF (reference sequence). Trimming cost V 8 bases and J 0 bases, with 8 bases left between them. The CDR3 is CATLGGSGANVLTF. CDR3 bases: TGTGCCACCCTAGGGGGCTCTGGGGCCAACGTCCTGACTTTC.

The rearrangement uses TRBV25-1 and TRBJ2-7; D possibly corresponds to TRBD2 (6 bases). The ends were cut back, 4 bases at V and 1 base at J, with 17 bases in the middle. CDR1 is MGHDK, CDR2 SYGVNS, per germline. This CDR3 comprises 16 residues. CDR3 sequence (DNA): TGTGCCAGCAGTGCCCGGGGGACCGTTTCGTCCTACGAGCAGTACTTC. The encoded protein is CASSARGTVSSYEQYF.

This rearrangement joins TRBV7-9 to TRBJ2-7; TRBD1 matches 10 bases. Unmatched junction bases numbered 7, after V lost 5 bases and J lost 3 bases. Germline-derived CDR1 and CDR2 are SEHNR and FQNEAQ (reference sequence). The CDR3 totals 15 residues. In DNA form, the CDR3 reads TGTGCCAGCAGCCCGGGACAGGGGAAGATCTACGAGCAGTACTTC. Its translation: CASSPGQGKIYEQYF.

The chain combines TRBV6-1 with TRBJ1-5; 8 nucleotides line up with TRBD1. This CDR3 comprises 14 residues. Looked up from germline, CDR1 is MNHNS and CDR2 is SASEGT. Trimming cost V 1 base and J 8 bases; bases outside gene matches: 4. The CDR3 sequence: CASSEDRGLKPQHF. The CDR3 nucleotides read TGTGCCAGCAGTGAAGACAGGGGGTTAAAGCCCCAGCATTTT.

This clone was seen a single time. The chain recombines TRBV7-2 with TRBJ1-2; TRBD1 matches at 9 bases. Germline loops: CDR1 SGHTA, CDR2 FQGNSA. The CDR3 length is 15 residues. V dropped 5 bases and J dropped 8; count of bases not matched to a gene: 12. Written as DNA, the CDR3 is TGTGCCAGCAGCCCAATGGGACAGGGATTCGAAGGCTACACCTTC. Translated, it gives CASSPMGQGFEGYTF.

This clone has only one observation. This sequence joins TRBV29-1 and TRBJ2-7, with 10 bases lining up with TRBD2. After removal of 1 base from V and 4 bases from J, the junction contained 4 bases not matched to a gene. CDR3 length equals 14 residues. From germline, CDR1 is SQVTM and CDR2 ANQGSEA. The CDR3 region is CSVEGRSGGYEQYF. The CDR3 bases are TGCAGCGTTGAAGGGCGTAGCGGGGGGTACGAGCAGTACTTC.

V is TRBV18 and J is TRBJ1-3, with D uncertain. Trimming shortened V by 1 base and J by 3 bases, and 10 bases separated the two germline ends. CDR1 is KGHSH and CDR2 is LQKENI in the germline V gene. This CDR3 region has 15 residues. The CDR3 nucleotides are TGTGCCAGCTCACCACTTAAGGGAGATGGAAACACCATATATTTT. This translates into CASSPLKGDGNTIYF.

The chain has TRBV7-8 and TRBJ1-3; D is unclear. Per germline, CDR1 SGHVS and CDR2 FQNEAQ. The CDR3 has 17 amino acids. V was trimmed by 2 bases and J by 0 bases, leaving 14 bases between them. Here the CDR3 reads CASSLRQSTSSGNTIYF. Written as DNA, the CDR3 is TGTGCCAGCAGCTTAAGGCAGTCTACTAGCTCTGGAAACACCATATATTTT.

This rearrangement joins TRBV2 to TRBJ2-7, with D maybe TRBD2 (5 bases). Trimming shortened V by 6 bases and J by 0 bases, and 15 bases separated the two germline ends. From germline, CDR1 is SNHLY and CDR2 FYNNEI. This CDR3 has 15 amino acids. As DNA, the CDR3 is TGTGCCAGCAGCCCGAGGACTGCGAGCTCCTACGAGCAGTACTTC. Translating gives CASSPRTASSYEQYF. Full variable domain (outside the CDR3, taken from reference TRBV2 and TRBJ2-7): EPEVTQTPSHQVTQMGQEVILRCVPISNHLYFYWYRQILGQKVEFLVSFYNNEISEKSEIFDDQFSVERPDGSNFTLKIRSTKLEDSAMYFCASSPRTASSYEQYFGPGTRLTVT.

The rearrangement links TRBV10-1 to TRBJ2-7; 10 bases match TRBD1. V shed 0 bases, J shed 7 bases, and the junction held 6 bases outside the gene matches. There are 15 residues in the CDR3. Germline assignment: CDR1 WNHNN and CDR2 SYGVQD (reference sequence). CDR3 protein: CASSESGTGVGEQYF. CDR3 sequence (DNA): TGCGCCAGCAGTGAGTCCGGGACAGGGGTCGGGGAGCAGTACTTC.

V gene TRBV10-1 combines with J gene TRBJ2-1; 8 positions match TRBD2. Germline trimming cut 6 bases from V and 3 bases from J; bases unmatched to any gene: 7. The CDR3 contains 15 residues. Germline CDR1 and CDR2: WNHNN and SYGVQD (reference sequence). The DNA for the CDR3 is TGCGCCAGCAGCCCGGGGGGGACTAACTACAATGAGCAGTTCTTC. It is translated as CASSPGGTNYNEQFF.

The gene calls are TRBV27 and TRBJ1-1; D uncertain. From germline, CDR1 is MNHEY and CDR2 SMNVEV (reference sequence). This CDR3 comprises 11 residues. V lost 5 bases, J lost 7 bases, and 8 bases lay in between. The CDR3 sequence is CASSAGNEAFF. The CDR3 nucleotides are TGTGCCAGCAGTGCGGGGAATGAAGCTTTCTTT.

This sequence joins TRBV6-6 and TRBJ2-5; tentatively, D is TRBD1 (5 bases). Trimming took 8 bases from V and 5 from J, leaving 18 bases between them. Germline assignment: CDR1 MNHNY and CDR2 SVGAGI (reference sequence). The CDR3 extends over 14 amino acids. CDR3 in amino acids: CASEEYRFQETQYF. The CDR3 DNA reads TGTGCCAGCGAGGAGTACAGGTTCCAGGAGACCCAGTACTTC.

V and J are TRBV4-1 and TRBJ2-6; possible D gene TRBD2, 5 bases. Trimming shortened V by 1 base and J by 1 base, and 14 bases separated the two germline ends. The germline gives CDR1 MGHRA, CDR2 YSYEKL. The CDR3 is made up of 18 amino acids. The CDR3 region has the DNA TGCGCCAGCAGCCAAGGTAAAACCTCGGGATCTGGGGCCAACGTCCTGACTTTC. Translated, it gives CASSQGKTSGSGANVLTF.

The table lists this clone with a count of one. V and J are TRBV7-9 and TRBJ2-1; D remains unclear. Germline assignment: CDR1 SEHNR and CDR2 FQNEAQ (reference sequence). The V end lost 1 base, the J end lost 14 bases, and 15 bases lay between the germline ends. CDR3 length equals 13 residues. The DNA of the CDR3 is TGTGCCAGCAGCTTAGTTGTTGCCAGAAAGAAGTTCTTC. Amino acid sequence: CASSLVVARKKFF.

The rearrangement uses TRBV19 and TRBJ1-1, with D perhaps matching TRBD1 (5 bases). With 2 bases removed from V and 4 bases from J, the gap between germline ends came to 14 bases. The CDR3 consists of 15 residues. The germline CDR1 and CDR2 sequences are LNHDA and SQIVND (reference sequence). CDR3 loop: CASSIPGRRGTEAFF. The CDR3 DNA is TGTGCCAGTAGTATACCCGGGCGGAGGGGCACTGAAGCTTTCTTT.

This clone has a single count. This rearrangement joins TRBV19 to TRBJ2-3; 9 nucleotides agree with TRBD2. J lost 4 bases, V lost 4 bases, and 6 bases had no gene match. CDR1 is LNHDA, CDR2 SQIVND, per germline (reference sequence). This CDR3 comprises 15 residues. The CDR3 spells CASSTSGVIADTQYF. The CDR3 region has the DNA TGTGCCAGTAGTACTAGCGGGGTGATCGCAGATACGCAGTATTTT.

This chain uses TRBV4-1 with TRBJ1-2; D remains ambiguous. Trimming removed 0 bases at V and 2 bases at J, with 16 bases between. The V gene's germline CDR1 is MGHRA and CDR2 YSYEKL. This CDR3 has 17 amino acids. CDR3 loop: CASSQDRLEQSNYGYTF. Here the CDR3 DNA reads TGCGCCAGCAGCCAAGATCGTCTCGAACAGTCAAACTATGGCTACACCTTC.

The J gene is TRBJ1-2, the V gene TRBV5-4; 7 positions match TRBD1. Per the germline V gene, CDR1 is SGHNT and CDR2 is YYREEE (reference sequence). V lost 0 bases to trimming and J lost 5 bases; unmatched junction nucleotides: 4. The CDR3 sequence is 14 residues long. The CDR3 DNA reads TGTGCCAGCAGCTTGGTTGACAGGGAGTATGGCTACACCTTC. Translating it yields CASSLVDREYGYTF.

CDR3 loop: CASSISGGDRDTQYF. The CDR3, as DNA: TGTGCCAGCAGCATTAGCGGGGGGGACAGGGATACGCAGTATTTT. This sequence joins TRBV11-2 and TRBJ2-3; 11 bases align to TRBD2. The CDR3 has 15 amino acids. With 5 bases clipped from V and 6 bases from J, the junction kept 7 bases outside the gene matches. CDR1 and CDR2 from the germline V gene are SGHAT and FQNNGV.

The CDR3 coding sequence is TGTGCCAGCAGTGAAAAAGGGGGGGGCACTGAAGCTTTCTTT. Its protein product is CASSEKGGGTEAFF. This chain links TRBV6-1 with TRBJ1-1; tentatively, D is TRBD1 (6 bases). V shed 2 bases and J shed 4 bases, with 11 bases lying between them. Germline assignment: CDR1 MNHNS and CDR2 SASEGT. The CDR3 consists of 14 residues.

The gene calls are TRBV11-3 and TRBJ2-1, with unresolved D. V lost 4 bases to trimming and J lost 4 bases, with 17 bases between them. CDR3 size: 16 residues. Germline V CDR1 and CDR2: SGHNT, YENEEA. CDR3 amino acids: CASSSGSLETYNEQFF. The CDR3 nucleotides read TGTGCCAGCAGCTCGGGTTCGCTTGAGACGTACAATGAGCAGTTCTTC.